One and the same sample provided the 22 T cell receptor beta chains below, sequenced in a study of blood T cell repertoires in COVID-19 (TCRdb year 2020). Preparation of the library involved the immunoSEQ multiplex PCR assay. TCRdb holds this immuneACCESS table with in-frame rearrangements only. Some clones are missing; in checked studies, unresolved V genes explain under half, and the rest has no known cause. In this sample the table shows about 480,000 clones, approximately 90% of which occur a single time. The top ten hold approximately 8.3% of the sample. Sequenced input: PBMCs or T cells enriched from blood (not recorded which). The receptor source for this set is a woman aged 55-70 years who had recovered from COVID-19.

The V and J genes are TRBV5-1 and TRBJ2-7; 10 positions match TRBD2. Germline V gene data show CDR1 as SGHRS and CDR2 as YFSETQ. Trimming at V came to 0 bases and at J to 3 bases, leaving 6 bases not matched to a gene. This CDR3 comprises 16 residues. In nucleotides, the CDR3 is TGCGCCAGCAGCTTGGCCGGTACTAGCGGGGACTACGAGCAGTACTTC. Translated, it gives CASSLAGTSGDYEQYF.

CDR3 sequence (DNA): TGTGCCAGCAGCCTCCCGGGACTTAGCACAGATACGCAGTATTTT. Translating gives CASSLPGLSTDTQYF. The chain employs TRBV11-2 and TRBJ2-3, with a possible D match to TRBD2 (6 bases). The CDR3 runs 15 residues. With 5 bases removed from V and 0 bases from J, the gap between germline ends came to 12 bases. CDR1 is SGHAT, CDR2 FQNNGV, per germline. Full variable domain (remainder filled in from reference TRBV11-2 and TRBJ2-3): EAGVAQSPRYKIIEKRQSVAFWCNPISGHATLYWYQQILGQGPKLLIQFQNNGVVDDSQLPKDRFSAERLKGVDSTLKIQPAKLEDSAVYLCASSLPGLSTDTQYFGPGTRLTVL.

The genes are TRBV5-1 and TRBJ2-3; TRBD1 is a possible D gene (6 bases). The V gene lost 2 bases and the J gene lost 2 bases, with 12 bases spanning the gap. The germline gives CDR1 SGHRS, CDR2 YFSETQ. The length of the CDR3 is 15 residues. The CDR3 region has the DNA TGCGCCAGCAGCTTTGGGGGCCGAGTCACAGATACGCAGTATTTT. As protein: CASSFGGRVTDTQYF. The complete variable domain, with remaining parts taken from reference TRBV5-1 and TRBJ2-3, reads KAGVTQTPRYLIKTRGQQVTLSCSPISGHRSVSWYQQTPGQGLQFLFEYFSETQRNKGNFPGRFSGRQFSNSRSEMNVSTLELGDSALYLCASSFGGRVTDTQYFGPGTRLTVL.

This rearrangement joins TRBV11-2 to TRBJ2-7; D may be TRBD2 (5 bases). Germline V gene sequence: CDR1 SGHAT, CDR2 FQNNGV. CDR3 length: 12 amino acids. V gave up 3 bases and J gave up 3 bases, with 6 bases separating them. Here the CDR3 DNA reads TGTGCCAGCAGCTTCGGAGGCTACGAGCAGTACGTC. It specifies CASSFGGYEQYV.

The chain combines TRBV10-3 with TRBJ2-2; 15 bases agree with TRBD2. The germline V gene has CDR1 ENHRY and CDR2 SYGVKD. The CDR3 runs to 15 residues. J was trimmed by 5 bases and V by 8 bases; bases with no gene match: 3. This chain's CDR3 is CAISGLAGGTGELFF. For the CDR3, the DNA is TGTGCCATCTCTGGACTAGCGGGGGGGACCGGGGAGCTGTTTTTT.

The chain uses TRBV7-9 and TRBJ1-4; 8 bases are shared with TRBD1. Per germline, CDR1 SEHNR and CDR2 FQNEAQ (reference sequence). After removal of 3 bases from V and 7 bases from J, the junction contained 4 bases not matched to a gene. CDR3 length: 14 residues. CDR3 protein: CASSFDRGGEKLFF. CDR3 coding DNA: TGTGCCAGCAGCTTCGACAGGGGAGGTGAAAAACTGTTTTTT. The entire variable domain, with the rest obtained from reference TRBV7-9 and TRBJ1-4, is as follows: DTGVSQNPRHKITKRGQNVTFRCDPISEHNRLYWYRQTLGQGPEFLTYFQNEAQLEKSRLLSDRFSAERPKGSFSTLEIQRTEQGDSAMYLCASSFDRGGEKLFFGSGTQLSVL.

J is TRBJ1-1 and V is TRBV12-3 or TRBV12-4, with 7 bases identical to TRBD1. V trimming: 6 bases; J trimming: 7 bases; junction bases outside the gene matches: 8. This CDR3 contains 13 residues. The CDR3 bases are TGTGCCAGCAGGAGCCGACAGGGCTTTGAAGCTTTCTTT. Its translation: CASRSRQGFEAFF.

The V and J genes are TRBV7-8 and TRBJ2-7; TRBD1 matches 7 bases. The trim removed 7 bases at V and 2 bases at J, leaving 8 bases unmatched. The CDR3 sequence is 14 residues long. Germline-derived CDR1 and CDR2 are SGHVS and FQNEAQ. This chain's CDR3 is CASTPGTVTYEQYF. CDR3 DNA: TGTGCCAGCACCCCCGGGACAGTGACCTACGAGCAGTACTTC.

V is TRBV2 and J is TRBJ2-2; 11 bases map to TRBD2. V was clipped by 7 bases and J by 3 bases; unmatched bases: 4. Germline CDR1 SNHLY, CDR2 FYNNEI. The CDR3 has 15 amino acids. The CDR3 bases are TGTGCCAGCAAACTAGCGGGGGACTACACCGGGGAGCTGTTTTTT. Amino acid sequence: CASKLAGDYTGELFF.

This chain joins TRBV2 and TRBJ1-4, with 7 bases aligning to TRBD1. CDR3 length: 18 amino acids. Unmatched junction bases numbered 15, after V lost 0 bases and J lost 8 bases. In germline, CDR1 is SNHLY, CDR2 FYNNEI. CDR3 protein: CASSEAQVVRGLGEKLFF. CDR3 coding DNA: TGTGCCAGCAGTGAAGCTCAGGTGGTGAGGGGGCTAGGGGAAAAACTGTTTTTT.

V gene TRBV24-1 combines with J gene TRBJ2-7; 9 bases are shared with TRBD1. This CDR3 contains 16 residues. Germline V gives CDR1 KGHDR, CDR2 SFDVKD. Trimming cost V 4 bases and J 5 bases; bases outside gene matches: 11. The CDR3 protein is CATSDSGTGPRDEQYF. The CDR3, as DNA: TGTGCCACCAGTGACTCCGGGACAGGGCCCCGGGACGAGCAGTACTTC.

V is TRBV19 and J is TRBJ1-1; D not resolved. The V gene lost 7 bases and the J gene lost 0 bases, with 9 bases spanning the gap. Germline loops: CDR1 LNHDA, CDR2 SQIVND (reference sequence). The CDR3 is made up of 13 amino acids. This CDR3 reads CASNQVMNTEAFF. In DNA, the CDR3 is TGTGCCAGTAATCAGGTAATGAACACTGAAGCTTTCTTT.

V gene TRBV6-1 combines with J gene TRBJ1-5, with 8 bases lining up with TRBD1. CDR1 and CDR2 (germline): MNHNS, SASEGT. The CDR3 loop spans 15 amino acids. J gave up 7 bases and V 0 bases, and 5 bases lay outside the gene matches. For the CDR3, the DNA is TGTGCCAGCAGTGAAGCAGGCAGGGGGCCACAGCCCCAGCATTTT. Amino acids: CASSEAGRGPQPQHF.

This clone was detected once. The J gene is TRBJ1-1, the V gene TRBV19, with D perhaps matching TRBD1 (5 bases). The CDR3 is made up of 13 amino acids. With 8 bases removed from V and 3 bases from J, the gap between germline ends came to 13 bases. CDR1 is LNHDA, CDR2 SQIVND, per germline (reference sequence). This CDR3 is CASERGWDTEAFF. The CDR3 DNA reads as TGTGCCAGTGAAAGGGGTTGGGACACTGAAGCTTTCTTT.

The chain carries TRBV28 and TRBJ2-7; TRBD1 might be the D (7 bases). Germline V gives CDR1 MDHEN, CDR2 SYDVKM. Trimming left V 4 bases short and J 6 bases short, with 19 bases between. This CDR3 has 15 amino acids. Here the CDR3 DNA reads TGTGCCAGCAGTTATCAGGGGGGTATGTCCCGCGAGCAGTACGTC. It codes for CASSYQGGMSREQYV.

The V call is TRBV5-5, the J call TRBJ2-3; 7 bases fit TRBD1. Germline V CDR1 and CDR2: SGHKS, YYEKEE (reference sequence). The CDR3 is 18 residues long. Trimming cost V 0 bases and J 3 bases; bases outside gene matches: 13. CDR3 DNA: TGTGCCAGCAGCTTGGGGGCAGGGGGTCCTTTGGGGACAGATACGCAGTATTTT. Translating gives CASSLGAGGPLGTDTQYF.

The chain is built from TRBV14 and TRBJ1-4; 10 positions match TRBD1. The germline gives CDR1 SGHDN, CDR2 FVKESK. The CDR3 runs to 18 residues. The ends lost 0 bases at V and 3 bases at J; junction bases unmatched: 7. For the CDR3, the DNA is TGTGCCAGCAGCCAAGATCGGACAGGGGGTACGGCTAATGAAAAACTGTTTTTT. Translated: CASSQDRTGGTANEKLFF. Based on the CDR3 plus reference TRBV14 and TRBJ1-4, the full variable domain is EAGVTQFPSHSVIEKGQTVTLRCDPISGHDNLYWYRRVMGKEIKFLLHFVKESKQDESGMPNNRFLAERTGGTYSTLKVQPAELEDSGVYFCASSQDRTGGTANEKLFFGSGTQLSVL.

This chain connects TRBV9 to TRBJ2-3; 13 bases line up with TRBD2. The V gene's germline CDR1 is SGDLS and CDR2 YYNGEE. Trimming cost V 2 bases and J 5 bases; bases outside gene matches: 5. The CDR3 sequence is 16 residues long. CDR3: CASSVTSGGAEDTQYF. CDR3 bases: TGTGCCAGCAGCGTCACTAGCGGGGGGGCTGAAGATACGCAGTATTTT.

As DNA, the CDR3 is TGCGCCAGCAGTTTGATACCGAGCGGGGGTGGCCAAGAGACCCAGTACTTC. This codes for CASSLIPSGGGQETQYF. The rearrangement joins TRBV5-1 to TRBJ2-5; TRBD2 agrees at 8 bases. Per the germline V gene, CDR1 is SGHRS and CDR2 is YFSETQ. The CDR3 loop spans 17 amino acids. V was clipped by 5 bases and J by 1 base; unmatched bases: 13. Looking up the rest from reference TRBV5-1 and TRBJ2-5 gives the full variable domain: KAGVTQTPRYLIKTRGQQVTLSCSPISGHRSVSWYQQTPGQGLQFLFEYFSETQRNKGNFPGRFSGRQFSNSRSEMNVSTLELGDSALYLCASSLIPSGGGQETQYFGPGTRLLVL.

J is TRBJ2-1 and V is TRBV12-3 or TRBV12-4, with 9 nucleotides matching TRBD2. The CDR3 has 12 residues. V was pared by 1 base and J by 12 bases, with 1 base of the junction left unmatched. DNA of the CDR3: TGTGCCAGCAGTTTAGTACTAGCGGGGCAGTTCTTC. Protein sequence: CASSLVLAGQFF.

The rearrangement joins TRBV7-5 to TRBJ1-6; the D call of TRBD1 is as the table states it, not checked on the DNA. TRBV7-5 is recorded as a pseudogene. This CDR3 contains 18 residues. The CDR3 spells CARSLAAGDRLRNSPLHF. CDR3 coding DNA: TGTGCCAGAAGCTTAGCGGCCGGAGACAGGCTCCGGAATTCACCCCTCCACTTT.

Here the CDR3 DNA reads TGTGCCACCAGTAGCGCGGCCCTCACCGGGGAGCTGTTTTTT. This sequence encodes CATSSAALTGELFF. The chain uses TRBV24-1 and TRBJ2-2, with D hard to call. This CDR3 comprises 14 residues. The germline gives CDR1 KGHDR, CDR2 SFDVKD. V was cut by 6 bases and J by 4 bases, with 11 bases left in between.